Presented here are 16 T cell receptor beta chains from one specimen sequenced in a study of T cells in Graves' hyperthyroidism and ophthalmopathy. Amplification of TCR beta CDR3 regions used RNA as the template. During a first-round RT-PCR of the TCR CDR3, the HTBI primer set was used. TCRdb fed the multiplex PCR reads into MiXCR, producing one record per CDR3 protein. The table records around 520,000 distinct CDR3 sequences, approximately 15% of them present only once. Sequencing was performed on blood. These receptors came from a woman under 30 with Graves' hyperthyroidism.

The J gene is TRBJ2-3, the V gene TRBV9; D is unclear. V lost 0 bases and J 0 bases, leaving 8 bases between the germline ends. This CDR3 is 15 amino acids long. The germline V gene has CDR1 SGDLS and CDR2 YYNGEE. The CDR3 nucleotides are TGTGCCAGCAGCGTAGCGGGTGAAAGCACAGATACGCAGTATTTT. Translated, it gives CASSVAGESTDTQYF.

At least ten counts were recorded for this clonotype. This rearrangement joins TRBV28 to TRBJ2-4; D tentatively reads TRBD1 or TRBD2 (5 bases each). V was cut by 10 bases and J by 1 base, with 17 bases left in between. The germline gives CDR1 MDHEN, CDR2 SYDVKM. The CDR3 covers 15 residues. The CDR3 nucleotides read TGTGCCATCGAACAAGGGACGGGGGCCAAAAACATTCAGTACTTC. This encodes CAIEQGTGAKNIQYF.

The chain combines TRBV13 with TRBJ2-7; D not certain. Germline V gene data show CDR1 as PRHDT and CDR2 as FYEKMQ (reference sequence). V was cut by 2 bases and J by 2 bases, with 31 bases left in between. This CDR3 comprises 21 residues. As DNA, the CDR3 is TGTGCCAGCAGCTTATATCCCCTATGGTCGGGTTTCCGCCTTAGTCCCTACGAGCAGTACTTC. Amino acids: CASSLYPLWSGFRLSPYEQYF. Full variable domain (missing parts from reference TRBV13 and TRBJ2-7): AAGVIQSPRHLIKEKRETATLKCYPIPRHDTVYWYQQGPGQDPQFLISFYEKMQSDKGSIPDRFSAQQFSDYHSELNMSSLELGDSALYFCASSLYPLWSGFRLSPYEQYFGPGTRLTVT.

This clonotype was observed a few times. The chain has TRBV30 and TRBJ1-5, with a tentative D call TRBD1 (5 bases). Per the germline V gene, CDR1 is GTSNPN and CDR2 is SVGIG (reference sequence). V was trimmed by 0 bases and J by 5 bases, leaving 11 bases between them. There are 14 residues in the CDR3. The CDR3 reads CAWSVLRGDQPQHF. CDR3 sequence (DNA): TGTGCCTGGAGTGTACTTCGAGGGGATCAGCCCCAGCATTTT.

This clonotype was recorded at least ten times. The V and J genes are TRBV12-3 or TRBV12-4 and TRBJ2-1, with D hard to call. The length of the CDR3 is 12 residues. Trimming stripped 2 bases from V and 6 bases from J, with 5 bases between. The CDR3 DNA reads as TGTGCCAGCAGTTTAACAGCCAATGAGCAGTTCTTC. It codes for CASSLTANEQFF.

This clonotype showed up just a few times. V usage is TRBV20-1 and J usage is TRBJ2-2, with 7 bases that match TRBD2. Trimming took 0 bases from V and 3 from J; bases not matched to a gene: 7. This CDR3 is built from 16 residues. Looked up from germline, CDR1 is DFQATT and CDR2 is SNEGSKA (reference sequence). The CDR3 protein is CSARDFASGDTGELFF. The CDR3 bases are TGCAGTGCTAGAGATTTCGCTAGCGGAGACACCGGGGAGCTGTTTTTT.

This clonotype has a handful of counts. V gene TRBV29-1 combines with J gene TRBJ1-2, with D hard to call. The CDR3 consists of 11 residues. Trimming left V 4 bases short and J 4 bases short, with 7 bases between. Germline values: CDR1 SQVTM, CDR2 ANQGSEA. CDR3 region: CSVAGFYGYTF. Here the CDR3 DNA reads TGCAGCGTTGCGGGGTTCTATGGCTACACCTTC. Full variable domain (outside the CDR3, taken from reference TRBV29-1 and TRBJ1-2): SAVISQKPSRDICQRGTSLTIQCQVDSQVTMMFWYRQQPGQSLTLIATANQGSEATYESGFVIDKFPISRPNLTFSTLTVSNMSPEDSSIYLCSVAGFYGYTFGSGTRLTVV.

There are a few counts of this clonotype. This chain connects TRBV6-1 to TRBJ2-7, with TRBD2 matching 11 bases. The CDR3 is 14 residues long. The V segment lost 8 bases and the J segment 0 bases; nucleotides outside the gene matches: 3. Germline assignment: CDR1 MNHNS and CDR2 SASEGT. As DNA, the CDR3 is TGTGCCAGCGCCGGGACTAGCGGCTCCTACGAGCAGTACGTC. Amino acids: CASAGTSGSYEQYV.

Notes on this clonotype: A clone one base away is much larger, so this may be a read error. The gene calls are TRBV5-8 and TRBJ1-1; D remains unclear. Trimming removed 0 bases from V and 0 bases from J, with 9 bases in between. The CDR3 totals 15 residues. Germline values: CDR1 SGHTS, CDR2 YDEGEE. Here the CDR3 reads CASSLVLGMNTEAFF. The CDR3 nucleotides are TGTGCCAGCAGCTTGGTTTTAGGCATGAACACTGAAGCTTTCTTT.

CDR3: CASSQTGFNQPQHF. The CDR3 DNA reads as TGCGCCAGCAGCCAGACAGGATTCAATCAGCCCCAGCATTTT. The chain couples TRBV4-1 to TRBJ1-5; D may be TRBD1 (6 bases). Germline assignment: CDR1 MGHRA and CDR2 YSYEKL. The germline V and J ends were trimmed by 3 bases and 3 bases, with 9 bases remaining between them. This CDR3 is 14 amino acids long.

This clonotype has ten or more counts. The CDR3 DNA reads as TGCGCCAGCAGTCGAGGGACTAGTGTCAACACCGGGGAGCTGTTTTTT. Protein sequence: CASSRGTSVNTGELFF. The V call is TRBV5-1, the J call TRBJ2-2; 8 bases are shared with TRBD2. V gave up 5 bases and J gave up 2 bases; unmatched junction bases: 8. The CDR3 totals 16 residues. Germline values: CDR1 SGHRS, CDR2 YFSETQ.

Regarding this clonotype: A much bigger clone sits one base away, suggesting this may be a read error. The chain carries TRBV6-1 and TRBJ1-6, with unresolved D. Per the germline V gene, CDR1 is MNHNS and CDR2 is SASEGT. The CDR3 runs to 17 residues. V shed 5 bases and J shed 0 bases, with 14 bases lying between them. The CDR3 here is CASSPFPQSSYNSPLHF. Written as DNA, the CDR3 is TGTGCCAGCAGTCCCTTTCCTCAAAGCTCCTATAATTCACCCCTCCACTTT.

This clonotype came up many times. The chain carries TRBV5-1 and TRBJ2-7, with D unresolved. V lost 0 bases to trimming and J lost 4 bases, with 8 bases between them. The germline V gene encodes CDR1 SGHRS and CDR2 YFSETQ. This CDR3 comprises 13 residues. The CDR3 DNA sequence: TGCGCCAGCAGCTTGGAACCCCATTACGAGCAGTACTTC. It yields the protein CASSLEPHYEQYF.

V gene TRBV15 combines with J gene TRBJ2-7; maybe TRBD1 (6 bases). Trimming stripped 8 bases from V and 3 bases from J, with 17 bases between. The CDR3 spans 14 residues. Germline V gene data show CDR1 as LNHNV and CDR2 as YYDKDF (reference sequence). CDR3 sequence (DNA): TGTGCCACCGCTAATACAGGGAAAGGCTACGAGCAGTACTTC. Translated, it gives CATANTGKGYEQYF.

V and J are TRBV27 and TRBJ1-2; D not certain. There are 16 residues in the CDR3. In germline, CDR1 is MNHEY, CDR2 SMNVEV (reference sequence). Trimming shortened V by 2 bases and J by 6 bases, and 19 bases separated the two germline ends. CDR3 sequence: CASSLRVGASSNGYTF. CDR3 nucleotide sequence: TGTGCCAGCAGTTTACGAGTGGGAGCAAGCTCAAATGGCTACACCTTC.

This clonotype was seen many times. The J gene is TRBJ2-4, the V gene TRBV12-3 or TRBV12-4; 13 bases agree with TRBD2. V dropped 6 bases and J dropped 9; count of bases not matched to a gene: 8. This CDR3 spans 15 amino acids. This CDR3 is CASSRLAGGYSIQYF. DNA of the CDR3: TGTGCCAGCAGCCGACTAGCGGGAGGATACAGCATTCAGTACTTC.